Presented here are 9 T cell receptor beta chains from one specimen sequenced in a study of T cell clones after liver transplantation. Clones were read by immunoSEQ multiplex PCR, and TCRdb kept only the in-frame ones, dropping some. Here the sample spans roughly 15,000 clones, about 93% being singletons. This specimen consisted of CD8+ T cells from blood, obtained before liver transplant. The source is a human donor who received a liver transplant.

The chain combines TRBV7-9 with TRBJ2-2; 7 bases align to TRBD2. The CDR3 covers 15 residues. In germline, CDR1 is SEHNR, CDR2 FQNEAQ (reference sequence). After removal of 4 bases from V and 5 bases from J, the junction contained 7 bases not matched to a gene. The CDR3 loop reads CASSSRELETGELFF. CDR3 nucleotide sequence: TGTGCCAGCAGCTCGCGGGAGCTTGAAACCGGGGAGCTGTTTTTT. Full variable domain (rest looked up from reference TRBV7-9 and TRBJ2-2): DTGVSQNPRHKITKRGQNVTFRCDPISEHNRLYWYRQTLGQGPEFLTYFQNEAQLEKSRLLSDRFSAERPKGSFSTLEIQRTEQGDSAMYLCASSSRELETGELFFGEGSRLTVL.

J is TRBJ1-1 and V is TRBV7-9, with D hard to call. V was shortened by 3 bases and J by 4 bases, with 6 bases between the two germline ends. The CDR3 extends over 12 amino acids. Germline V lookup: CDR1 SEHNR, CDR2 FQNEAQ (reference sequence). The CDR3 region is CASSFVGTEAFF. CDR3 bases: TGTGCCAGCAGCTTTGTGGGCACTGAAGCTTTCTTT.

This clone was recorded once. The V and J genes are TRBV25-1 and TRBJ2-5; D unresolved. The CDR3 is 14 amino acids. CDR1 is MGHDK, CDR2 SYGVNS, per germline. Deletions cut 6 bases from V and 5 bases from J, with 16 bases between. CDR3 bases: TGTGCCAGCAGCCATGTAGTGGGTGGCGAGACCCAGTACTTC. Translated, it gives CASSHVVGGETQYF.

The chain combines TRBV12-5 with TRBJ2-3, with D perhaps TRBD1 (8 bases). Germline CDR1 reads LGHNT; CDR2 reads FRNRAP. V was shortened by 5 bases and J by 0 bases, with 15 bases between the two germline ends. The CDR3 loop spans 16 amino acids. DNA for the CDR3: TGTGCTAGTGGTGCGGGGGACAGGCCGAGCACAGATACGCAGTATTTT. Translated, it gives CASGAGDRPSTDTQYF.

This clone was counted a few times. This chain uses TRBV10-3 with TRBJ1-5; D is ambiguous. Trimming removed 3 bases at V and 7 bases at J, with 7 bases between. Germline V CDR1 and CDR2: ENHRY, SYGVKD. This CDR3 spans 12 amino acids. The DNA for the CDR3 is TGTGCCATCAGTGATTATCAGCAGCCCCAGCATTTT. The encoded protein is CAISDYQQPQHF.

This clone was seen once. The chain combines TRBV27 with TRBJ1-3; D unclear. The V end lost 5 bases, the J end lost 6 bases, and 20 bases lay between the germline ends. This CDR3 is built from 16 residues. The germline V gene has CDR1 MNHEY and CDR2 SMNVEV (reference sequence). The CDR3 reads CASSPLPRVALNTIYF. The CDR3, as DNA: TGTGCCAGCAGTCCGCTCCCGCGCGTAGCACTAAACACCATATATTTT.

The chain combines TRBV7-9 with TRBJ2-5; the D gene could be TRBD1 or TRBD2 (5 bases each). V was pared by 5 bases and J by 5 bases, with 12 bases between. CDR3 length equals 13 residues. CDR1 SEHNR and CDR2 FQNEAQ come from the germline V gene (reference sequence). CDR3 protein: CASSARGEETQYF. Written as DNA, the CDR3 is TGTGCCAGCAGCGCCCGGGGCGAGGAGACCCAGTACTTC. Variable domain in full (rest from reference TRBV7-9 and TRBJ2-5): DTGVSQNPRHKITKRGQNVTFRCDPISEHNRLYWYRQTLGQGPEFLTYFQNEAQLEKSRLLSDRFSAERPKGSFSTLEIQRTEQGDSAMYLCASSARGEETQYFGPGTRLLVL.

The chain joins TRBV2 to TRBJ1-5; 9 bases match TRBD1. J gave up 7 bases and V 1 base, and 8 bases lay outside the gene matches. The length of the CDR3 is 16 residues. Germline V gene lookup returns CDR1 SNHLY and CDR2 FYNNEI. Here the CDR3 DNA reads TGTGCCAGCAGTGAAGTGGAGACAGGGGGACACCAGCCCCAGCATTTT. Amino acid sequence: CASSEVETGGHQPQHF.

The chain couples TRBV6-5 to TRBJ1-2, with D perhaps TRBD1 (6 bases). From germline, CDR1 is MNHEY and CDR2 SVGAGI. The CDR3 spans 15 residues. V was clipped by 2 bases and J by 6 bases, with 16 bases between them. CDR3 in DNA: TGTGCCAGCAGTTACAACGGGGGCATAGTGGATGGCTACACCTTC. Translating gives CASSYNGGIVDGYTF.